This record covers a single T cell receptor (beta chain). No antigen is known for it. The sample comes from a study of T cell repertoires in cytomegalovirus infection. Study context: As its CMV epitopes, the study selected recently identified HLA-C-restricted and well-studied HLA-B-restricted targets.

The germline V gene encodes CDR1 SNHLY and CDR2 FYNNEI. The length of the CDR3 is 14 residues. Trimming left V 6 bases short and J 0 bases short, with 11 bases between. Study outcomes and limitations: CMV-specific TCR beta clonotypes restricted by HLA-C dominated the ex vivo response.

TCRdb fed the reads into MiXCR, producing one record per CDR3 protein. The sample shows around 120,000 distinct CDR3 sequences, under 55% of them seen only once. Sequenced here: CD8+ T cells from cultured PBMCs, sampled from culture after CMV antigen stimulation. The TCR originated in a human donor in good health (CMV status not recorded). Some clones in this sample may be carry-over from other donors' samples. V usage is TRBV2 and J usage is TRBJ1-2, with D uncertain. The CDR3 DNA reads TGTGCCAGCAGGGCCCCCACACCTAACTATGGCTACACCTTC. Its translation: CASRAPTPNYGYTF.